The next 16 T cell receptor beta chains were all read from a single sample in a study of T cell repertoires in cytomegalovirus infection. TCRdb itself ran the reads through MiXCR, one entry per CDR3 protein. The sample records under 600,000 distinct CDR3 sequences, about 15% being singletons. Input material: CD8+ T cells from PBMCs. Source of these receptors: a human donor in good health (CMV status not recorded). Some clones in this sample may be carry-over from other donors' samples.

At least ten counts were recorded for this clonotype. The chain employs TRBV20-1 and TRBJ1-2; D ambiguous. Between the trimmed V and J ends, which lost 3 bases and 4 bases, there was a span of 15 bases. Germline CDR1 DFQATT, CDR2 SNEGSKA (reference sequence). This CDR3 is 14 amino acids long. As DNA, the CDR3 is TGCAGTGCTAGGGAACAGCGGATATCCTATGGCTACACCTTC. It encodes CSAREQRISYGYTF.

The chain couples TRBV6-5 to TRBJ2-2, with a weak D call TRBD2 (6 bases). V dropped 8 bases and J dropped 6 bases, with 10 bases sitting between them. The germline CDR1 and CDR2 sequences are MNHEY and SVGAGI. This CDR3 has 12 amino acids. The CDR3 reads CASVGGPGELFF. In nucleotides, the CDR3 is TGTGCCAGCGTGGGAGGTCCCGGGGAGCTGTTTTTT.

This chain connects TRBV5-1 to TRBJ1-1; D is unresolved. Germline V lookup: CDR1 SGHRS, CDR2 YFSETQ. The ends were cut back, 7 bases at V and 0 bases at J, with 10 bases in the middle. This CDR3 comprises 13 residues. As DNA, the CDR3 is TGCGCCAGCTCCGAATACATGAACACTGAAGCTTTCTTT. Translating gives CASSEYMNTEAFF. Full variable domain (remainder filled in from reference TRBV5-1 and TRBJ1-1): KAGVTQTPRYLIKTRGQQVTLSCSPISGHRSVSWYQQTPGQGLQFLFEYFSETQRNKGNFPGRFSGRQFSNSRSEMNVSTLELGDSALYLCASSEYMNTEAFFGQGTRLTVV.

V and J are TRBV29-1 and TRBJ2-7; D tentatively fits TRBD1 or TRBD2 (5 bases each). Germline V gene data show CDR1 as SQVTM and CDR2 as ANQGSEA. The germline V and J ends were trimmed by 0 bases and 2 bases, with 8 bases remaining between them. This CDR3 contains 13 residues. The CDR3: CSVEDRGAYEQYF. DNA for the CDR3: TGCAGCGTTGAAGACCGAGGGGCCTACGAGCAGTACTTC.

This clonotype occurred many times. V and J are TRBV12-5 and TRBJ2-3; TRBD2 matches at 8 bases. V dropped 0 bases and J dropped 1; count of bases not matched to a gene: 12. Germline lookup yields CDR1 LGHNT and CDR2 FRNRAP. The CDR3 runs to 19 residues. CDR3 nucleotide sequence: TGTGCTAGTGGTTTGGTACCTCCCGCGGTAGCGGGACGCACAGATACGCAGTATTTT. Its protein is CASGLVPPAVAGRTDTQYF.

This clonotype came up a few times. The chain uses TRBV7-9 and TRBJ1-5, with D unclear. Trimming took off 1 base at V and 4 bases at J, with 8 bases between the two ends. Germline V CDR1 and CDR2: SEHNR, FQNEAQ (reference sequence). The CDR3 runs 14 residues. The CDR3 protein is CASSLDAGNQPQHF. As DNA, the CDR3 is TGTGCCAGCAGCTTAGATGCGGGGAATCAGCCCCAGCATTTT.

This clonotype was counted many times. The V and J genes are TRBV7-3 and TRBJ2-6, with no clear D. The CDR3 has 15 amino acids. CDR1 and CDR2 from the germline V gene are SGHTA and FQGTGA. The V and J ends lost 5 bases and 0 bases respectively, with 8 bases between them. Written as DNA, the CDR3 is TGTGCCAGCAGCCCCGGCCCCTCTGGGGCCAACGTCCTGACTTTC. This gives the protein CASSPGPSGANVLTF.

At least ten counts were recorded for this clonotype. The rearrangement uses TRBV7-9 and TRBJ2-3; D ambiguous. The CDR3 consists of 12 residues. Trimming removed 0 bases at V and 6 bases at J, with 4 bases between. The germline CDR1 and CDR2 sequences are SEHNR and FQNEAQ (reference sequence). This chain's CDR3 is CASSLARDTQYF. The CDR3 nucleotides are TGTGCCAGCAGCTTAGCGAGGGATACGCAGTATTTT.

This clonotype was observed many times. V is TRBV19 and J is TRBJ2-1; tentative D call: TRBD1 (5 bases). V lost 8 bases to trimming and J lost 6 bases, with 5 bases between them. The CDR3 is made up of 10 amino acids. The germline gives CDR1 LNHDA, CDR2 SQIVND (reference sequence). CDR3 residues: CASQGNEQFF. CDR3 coding DNA: TGTGCCAGTCAGGGCAATGAGCAGTTCTTC.

This clonotype was counted ten times or more. J is TRBJ2-7 and V is TRBV15; 8 bases fit TRBD1. The CDR3 totals 16 residues. The ends lost 2 bases at V and 5 bases at J; junction bases unmatched: 11. Germline V gene data show CDR1 as LNHNV and CDR2 as YYDKDF (reference sequence). The CDR3 DNA sequence: TGTGCCACCAGCAGACGCGCCAGGGGGCTAGTCCACGAGCAGTACTTC. This codes for CATSRRARGLVHEQYF.

This clonotype was counted many times. The chain links TRBV28 to TRBJ1-2; no firm D call. Trimming removed 1 base from V and 2 bases from J, with 5 bases in between. Germline loops: CDR1 MDHEN, CDR2 SYDVKM. The CDR3 covers 13 residues. The DNA of the CDR3 is TGTGCCAGCAGTTTATTTCGCAACTATGGCTACACCTTC. Amino acid sequence: CASSLFRNYGYTF.

The chain is built from TRBV11-2 and TRBJ2-1; 7 nucleotides align to TRBD1. Trimming removed 3 bases from V and 8 bases from J; junction bases left unmatched: 13. CDR3 size: 16 residues. Germline V gene data show CDR1 as SGHAT and CDR2 as FQNNGV. The CDR3 sequence: CASSFRMGQSQDEQFF. The CDR3 bases are TGTGCCAGCAGCTTCCGCATGGGACAGTCCCAGGATGAGCAGTTCTTC.

This clonotype has more than one count but fewer than ten. The V call is TRBV24-1, the J call TRBJ2-7; TRBD2 is a possible D gene (5 bases). The CDR3 is made up of 15 amino acids. V gave up 0 bases and J gave up 5 bases, with 13 bases separating them. From germline, CDR1 is KGHDR and CDR2 SFDVKD. The CDR3 nucleotides read TGTGCCACCAGTGATTTGCGAGGGAGAAGGAACGAGCAGTACTTC. Amino acid sequence: CATSDLRGRRNEQYF.

Points on this clonotype: The CDR3 does not close with the conserved phenylalanine or tryptophan, likely indicating a read error. The CDR3 loop reads CSARLGRGQFYNEQFL. The CDR3 nucleotides read TGCAGTGCTAGGTTGGGCCGAGGGCAATTTTACAATGAGCAGTTCTTA. The chain has TRBV20-1 and TRBJ2-1; possible D gene TRBD2, 5 bases. The V and J ends lost 3 bases and 4 bases respectively, with 19 bases between them. Per the germline V gene, CDR1 is DFQATT and CDR2 is SNEGSKA (reference sequence). CDR3 size: 16 residues.

The genes are TRBV24-1 and TRBJ2-4; perhaps TRBD2 as D (5 bases). V lost 9 bases to trimming and J lost 0 bases, with 11 bases between them. The CDR3 spans 14 residues. Germline values: CDR1 KGHDR, CDR2 SFDVKD. The CDR3: CATVPGEAKNIQYF. As DNA, the CDR3 is TGTGCCACCGTGCCCGGGGAAGCCAAAAACATTCAGTACTTC.

The V and J genes are TRBV7-9 and TRBJ1-1, with 9 bases that match TRBD1. This CDR3 region has 14 residues. The V segment lost 5 bases and the J segment 6 bases; nucleotides outside the gene matches: 7. Germline V CDR1 and CDR2: SEHNR, FQNEAQ (reference sequence). CDR3 protein: CASSQRRTGAEAFF. In DNA, the CDR3 is TGTGCCAGCAGCCAGAGGCGGACAGGGGCTGAAGCTTTCTTT.